This section outlines one TCR beta chain sequence together with its context. Its antigen is as yet unknown. PCR amplification relied on 60 Vbeta primers (plus 13 Jbeta primers). Generated by immunoSEQ multiplex PCR, the TCRdb table keeps only in-frame clones and is missing some. The table lists nearly 200,000 clones, around 75% of them singletons. The source of the sample is a study of cytomegalovirus exposure and HLA in healthy donors. About the research overall: In terms of ancestry, the Caucasian-associated cluster contained roughly 80% of the approximately 400 genotyped donors. Study-wide results and limits: 164 TCR beta chains were listed as cytomegalovirus-associated. Earlier results showed most TCR beta V segments being productive about 90% or about 30% of the time.

Germline CDR1 reads LNHNV; CDR2 reads YYDKDF (reference sequence). V was cut by 6 bases and J by 3 bases, with 9 bases left in between. This CDR3 region has 12 residues. The chain links TRBV15 to TRBJ2-7; D gene unclear. This receptor was identified in a male donor in good health and CMV-seropositive. The sequenced sample was PBMCs. CDR3 bases: TGTGCCACCAGTGAGGTGGGCTACGAGCAGTACTTC. This codes for CATSEVGYEQYF.